What follows is one T cell receptor (beta chain) and its context. These data originate in a study of blood T cell repertoires in COVID-19. About the study: The United States, Italy and Spain provided the acute and convalescent COVID-19 samples. The analysed material was cDNA or gDNA that came from T cells, B-cell-depleted T cells, or PBMCs.

Method: immunoSEQ multiplex PCR; TCRdb's copy keeps in-frame clones and lacks some. The sample has about 220,000 clones, more than 80% seen once. In terms of age and location, participants ranged from about 18 to 90 years and lived in about two dozen US areas. Participants' reported clinical history set cohort assignment. The source of this sequence is a woman aged 40 to 55 with acute COVID-19. Sequencing input: PBMCs or T cells enriched from blood (not recorded which).

In nucleotides, the CDR3 is TGTGCCAGCTCTCGGGGACAGGGGATTTACAATGAGCAGTTCTTC. Residues: CASSRGQGIYNEQFF. The chain combines TRBV18 with TRBJ2-1; TRBD1 agrees at 10 bases. This CDR3 has 15 residues. J lost 4 bases, V lost 6 bases, and 6 bases had no gene match. Germline CDR1 KGHSH, CDR2 LQKENI.